The TCR beta chain under discussion was sequenced for a study of OX40 agonist ivuxolimab in advanced cancers. Using immunoSEQ multiplex PCR, the repertoire was profiled, and TCRdb retains in-frame clones only, with some absent. The sample shows approximately 74,000 clones, roughly four fifths of them seen only once. The CDR3 consists of 14 residues. Germline values: CDR1 SEHNR, CDR2 FQNEAQ (reference sequence). With 3 bases removed from V and 3 bases from J, the gap between germline ends came to 8 bases. The TCR sequence derives from an adult with an advanced solid tumor such as melanoma, head and neck, liver or kidney cancer. J is TRBJ1-4 and V is TRBV7-9, with D possibly being TRBD1 (5 bases). The sample here was CD4+ or CD8+ T cells sorted from blood, taken in a trial of the OX40 agonist ivuxolimab. Here the CDR3 DNA reads TGTGCCAGCAGCTTTGGGGGGTCTAATGAAAAACTGTTTTTT. Protein product: CASSFGGSNEKLFF.